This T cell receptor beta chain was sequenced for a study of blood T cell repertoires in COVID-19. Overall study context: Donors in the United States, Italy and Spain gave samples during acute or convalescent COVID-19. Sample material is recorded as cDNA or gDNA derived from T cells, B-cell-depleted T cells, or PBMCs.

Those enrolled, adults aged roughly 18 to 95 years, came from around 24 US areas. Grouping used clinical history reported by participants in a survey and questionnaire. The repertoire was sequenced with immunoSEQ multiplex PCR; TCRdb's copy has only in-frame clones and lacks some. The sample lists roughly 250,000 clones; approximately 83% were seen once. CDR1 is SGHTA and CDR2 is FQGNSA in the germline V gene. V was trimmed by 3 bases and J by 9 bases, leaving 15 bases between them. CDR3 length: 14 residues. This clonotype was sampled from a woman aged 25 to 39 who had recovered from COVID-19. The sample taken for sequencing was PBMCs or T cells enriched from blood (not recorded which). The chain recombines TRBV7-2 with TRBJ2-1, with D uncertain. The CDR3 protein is CASSFPGSPPEQFF. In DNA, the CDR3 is TGTGCCAGCAGCTTCCCGGGTAGCCCCCCTGAGCAGTTCTTC.